The T cell receptor (beta chain) described here comes from a study of cytomegalovirus exposure and HLA in healthy donors. CDR1 SGHVS and CDR2 FQNEAQ come from the germline V gene. The CDR3 loop spans 16 amino acids. Trimming took 1 base from V and 7 from J; bases not matched to a gene: 9. Primers included in the PCR were 60 Vbeta and 13 Jbeta primers. The assay was immunoSEQ multiplex PCR, and TCRdb's table has in-frame clones only and misses some. The table lists some 180,000 clones, 80% of them singletons. This clone was counted a few times. Its specificity is unknown. Points from the study as a whole: Among CMV-associated TCR beta chains, most appeared HLA-restricted in a later analysis. It was reported in a later analysis that an Asian-associated ancestry cluster showed fewer N-insertions than the 666-donor mean.

This chain links TRBV7-8 with TRBJ1-4, with TRBD1 matching 7 bases. The TCR originated in a girl between 10 and 17 years old in good health and CMV-seropositive. The sequenced material came from PBMCs. CDR3 coding DNA: TGTGCCAGCAGCTTAGAGGATGGCAGGGGGAGTGAAAAACTGTTTTTT. It codes for CASSLEDGRGSEKLFF. The variable domain in full, with the rest retrieved from reference TRBV7-8 and TRBJ1-4, is GAGVSQSPRYKVAKRGQDVALRCDPISGHVSLFWYQQALGQGPEFLTYFQNEAQLDKSGLPSDRFFAERPEGSVSTLKIQRTQQEDSAVYLCASSLEDGRGSEKLFFGSGTQLSVL.